These 20 T cell receptor beta chains came from one sample sequenced in a study of T cells in Graves' hyperthyroidism and ophthalmopathy (dated by TCRdb to between 2018 and 2021). The library was made by multiplex PCR. Sequenced on an Illumina HiSeq 2000. The TCR beta CDR3 regions were amplified from the RNA transcripts. A first-round RT-PCR of the TCR CDR3 used the HTBI primer set with the Qiagen OneStep RT-PCR kit. TCRdb reprocessing: public reads trimmed at Q25 with fastp, clones called with MiXCR, in-frame beta chains kept. Identical CDR3 protein sequences are pooled into one entry, listed with their most common genes and DNA. This sample is represented by 330,000 or so distinct CDR3 sequences; 15% to 20% of them were singletons. The top ten clones comprise roughly 16% of the sample. Sequencing was done on a sample of blood. Receptors originate from a woman between 40 and 50 years old with Graves' ophthalmopathy.

The count of this clonotype is one. This rearrangement joins TRBV6-1 to TRBJ2-7; 7 bases agree with TRBD1. The trim removed 6 bases at V and 2 bases at J, leaving 10 bases unmatched. Germline V gene lookup returns CDR1 MNHNS and CDR2 SASEGT. The CDR3 covers 15 residues. The CDR3 DNA follows: TGTGCCAGCAGCGCGAACTGGGACAGTCCCTACGAGCAGTACTTC. This translates into CASSANWDSPYEQYF.

The chain joins TRBV11-3 to TRBJ2-2, with D unclear. Trimming removed 4 bases from V and 2 bases from J, with 11 bases in between. The germline CDR1 and CDR2 sequences are SGHNT and YENEEA. This CDR3 has 15 residues. The CDR3 DNA reads TGTGCCAGCAGCTCCCCGGACGGAAACACCGGGGAGCTGTTTTTT. Translated, it gives CASSSPDGNTGELFF.

This clonotype appeared many times. V is TRBV6-2 or TRBV6-3 and J is TRBJ2-3; weak D call: TRBD2 (5 bases). The CDR3 loop spans 12 amino acids. Germline V lookup: CDR1 MNHEY, CDR2 SVGEGT. Trimming took off 11 bases at V and 6 bases at J, with 15 bases between the two ends. CDR3 sequence reads: CAGATKEDTQYF. CDR3 DNA: TGTGCCGGAGCGACTAAGGAGGATACGCAGTATTTT.

This clonotype was detected ten times or more. J is TRBJ2-7 and V is TRBV7-2; tentatively, D is TRBD1 or TRBD2 (6 bases each). From germline, CDR1 is SGHTA and CDR2 FQGNSA. V was cut by 2 bases and J by 6 bases, with 8 bases left in between. This CDR3 spans 12 amino acids. CDR3 sequence reads: CASSLPGAEQYF. The CDR3 bases are TGTGCCAGCAGCTTACCGGGGGCCGAGCAGTACTTC.

V usage is TRBV6-5 and J usage is TRBJ2-7; D is unclear. Trimming removed 2 bases at V and 3 bases at J, with 11 bases between. The germline gives CDR1 MNHEY, CDR2 SVGAGI. This CDR3 is 14 amino acids long. CDR3: CASSYHYSDYEQYF. DNA for the CDR3: TGTGCCAGCAGTTACCATTACTCCGACTACGAGCAGTACTTC.

This clonotype was observed a few times. A read error is possible here, since a much larger clone lies one base away. The V and J genes are TRBV6-5 and TRBJ2-7, with a tentative D call TRBD1 (6 bases). Germline V gene data show CDR1 as MNHEY and CDR2 as SVGAGI. The CDR3 length is 15 residues. The CDR3 here is CVSSWTEIYSYEQYF. CDR3 in DNA: TGTGTCAGCAGTTGGACAGAAATTTATTCCTACGAGCAGTACTTC.

Only a few counts were recorded for this clonotype. The CDR3 DNA follows: TGTGCCATCAGTCCCGGACAGGGGGAGAGTCAGCCCCAGCATTTT. Amino acid sequence: CAISPGQGESQPQHF. This chain uses TRBV10-3 with TRBJ1-5; TRBD1 agrees at 10 bases. This CDR3 contains 15 residues. V trimming: 5 bases; J trimming: 6 bases; junction bases outside the gene matches: 7. Per germline, CDR1 ENHRY and CDR2 SYGVKD.

This clonotype showed up many times. CDR3 sequence: CSALYAGQETQYF. CDR3 DNA sequence: TGCAGTGCCCTCTACGCGGGACAAGAGACCCAGTACTTC. This chain connects TRBV20-1 to TRBJ2-5, with D maybe TRBD2 (6 bases). The CDR3 is 13 amino acids. Trimming shortened V by 6 bases and J by 2 bases, and 13 bases separated the two germline ends. Germline-derived CDR1 and CDR2 are DFQATT and SNEGSKA (reference sequence).

The rearrangement uses TRBV7-2 and TRBJ2-7, with D unclear. The ends were cut back, 1 base at V and 3 bases at J, with 7 bases in the middle. The CDR3 loop spans 13 amino acids. Germline V CDR1 and CDR2: SGHTA, FQGNSA. The CDR3 sequence: CASSLVENYEQYF. The CDR3 bases are TGTGCCAGCAGCTTAGTCGAAAACTACGAGCAGTACTTC.

Of note for this clonotype: Its ends do not fully match the called genes, so a read error is possible. This rearrangement joins TRBV7-2 to TRBJ1-2; D unresolved. Germline V gene lookup returns CDR1 SGHTA and CDR2 FQGNSA. This CDR3 contains 14 residues. CDR3 region: CASSLALANYGYIF. The CDR3 DNA reads as TGTGCCAGCAGCTTAGCGCTAGCTAACTATGGCTACATCTTC.

This clonotype was recorded many times. This chain connects TRBV12-3 or TRBV12-4 to TRBJ2-6; D may be TRBD1 (6 bases). The germline V and J ends were trimmed by 4 bases and 0 bases, with 16 bases remaining between them. The CDR3 spans 18 residues. DNA of the CDR3: TGTGCCAGCAGTTCTCGACAGGCAACCCTCTCTGGGGCCAACGTCCTGACTTTC. Its protein product is CASSSRQATLSGANVLTF.

The V and J genes are TRBV4-1 and TRBJ2-5; 12 positions agree with TRBD2. Per the germline V gene, CDR1 is MGHRA and CDR2 is YSYEKL. V was pared by 0 bases and J by 1 base, with 6 bases of the junction left unmatched. CDR3 length: 18 residues. CDR3 coding DNA: TGCGCCAGCAGCCAAGATGCGGAACTAGCGGGGGGCCAAGAGACCCAGTACTTC. Protein: CASSQDAELAGGQETQYF.

This clonotype was seen at least ten times. V and J are TRBV28 and TRBJ2-7; tentatively, D is TRBD1 or TRBD2 (5 bases each). V was cut by 6 bases and J by 7 bases, with 16 bases left in between. The CDR3 runs 13 residues. Germline V CDR1 and CDR2: MDHEN, SYDVKM. CDR3 sequence (DNA): TGTGCCAGCAGCGTACCCGGGGACCCGGAGCAGTACTTC. Translated, it gives CASSVPGDPEQYF. The variable domain in full, completed from reference TRBV28 and TRBJ2-7, reads DVKVTQSSRYLVKRTGEKVFLECVQDMDHENMFWYRQDPGLGLRLIYFSYDVKMKEKGDIPEGYSVSREKKERFSLILESASTNQTSMYLCASSVPGDPEQYFGPGTRLTVT.

Many counts were recorded for this clonotype. V gene TRBV10-1 combines with J gene TRBJ1-2; D unresolved. Germline V gene sequence: CDR1 WNHNN, CDR2 SYGVQD (reference sequence). The length of the CDR3 is 13 residues. With 0 bases removed from V and 8 bases from J, the gap between germline ends came to 10 bases. The chain's CDR3 is CASSESNAWGYTF. The CDR3, as DNA: TGCGCCAGCAGTGAGTCTAACGCCTGGGGCTACACCTTC.

This clonotype was recorded at least ten times. The chain has TRBV30 and TRBJ1-1; D is undetermined. Germline CDR1 and CDR2: GTSNPN and SVGIG (reference sequence). Trimming took off 4 bases at V and 0 bases at J, with 3 bases between the two ends. The CDR3 loop spans 11 amino acids. CDR3 in amino acids: CAWKMNTEAFF. The CDR3 region has the DNA TGTGCCTGGAAAATGAACACTGAAGCTTTCTTT.

This clonotype was counted at least ten times. V usage is TRBV2 and J usage is TRBJ2-1; 14 bases line up with TRBD2. The CDR3 contains 16 residues. Germline loops: CDR1 SNHLY, CDR2 FYNNEI. V lost 4 bases, J lost 7 bases, and 6 bases stayed unmatched. The CDR3 DNA is TGTGCCAGCAGTGCAGGGACTAGCGGGAGATGGAATGAGCAGTTCTTC. It codes for CASSAGTSGRWNEQFF.

This clonotype was found many times. V is TRBV6-5 and J is TRBJ1-2, with D uncertain. Trimming stripped 5 bases from V and 5 bases from J, with 12 bases between. The CDR3 is 13 residues long. The germline V gene encodes CDR1 MNHEY and CDR2 SVGAGI. The CDR3 reads CASSTHSSYGYTF. The CDR3 DNA sequence: TGTGCCAGCAGTACCCACTCGAGTTATGGCTACACCTTC.

In its sample, this clonotype was seen many times. The chain uses TRBV20-1 and TRBJ2-5, with a weak D call TRBD2 (6 bases). The CDR3 contains 14 residues. The germline V gene has CDR1 DFQATT and CDR2 SNEGSKA (reference sequence). Trimming left V 5 bases short and J 4 bases short, with 17 bases between. The CDR3: CSAPSAGRGETQYF. CDR3 DNA sequence: TGCAGTGCTCCCTCGGCGGGGCGGGGAGAGACCCAGTACTTC.

This clonotype occurred many times. This CDR3 is missing its conserved last phenylalanine or tryptophan, likely due to a read error. CDR3 loop: CSARDRGGEQYL. The CDR3 DNA is TGCAGTGCTAGGGACAGGGGTGGAGAGCAGTACCTC. This sequence joins TRBV20-1 and TRBJ2-7; 9 bases line up with TRBD1. CDR1 is DFQATT and CDR2 is SNEGSKA in the germline V gene (reference sequence). J lost 7 bases, V lost 3 bases, and 4 bases had no gene match. The length of the CDR3 is 12 residues.

In this sample, this clonotype turned up many times. This chain links TRBV5-1 with TRBJ1-2, with 7 bases aligning to TRBD1. Trimming took 0 bases from V and 8 from J; bases not matched to a gene: 7. Germline CDR1 and CDR2: SGHRS and YFSETQ. This CDR3 is 14 amino acids long. In nucleotides, the CDR3 is TGCGCCAGCAGCTTGGACAGGGGAGCGGGCGGCTACACCTTC. Protein: CASSLDRGAGGYTF. The complete variable domain, with remaining parts taken from reference TRBV5-1 and TRBJ1-2, reads KAGVTQTPRYLIKTRGQQVTLSCSPISGHRSVSWYQQTPGQGLQFLFEYFSETQRNKGNFPGRFSGRQFSNSRSEMNVSTLELGDSALYLCASSLDRGAGGYTFGSGTRLTVV.